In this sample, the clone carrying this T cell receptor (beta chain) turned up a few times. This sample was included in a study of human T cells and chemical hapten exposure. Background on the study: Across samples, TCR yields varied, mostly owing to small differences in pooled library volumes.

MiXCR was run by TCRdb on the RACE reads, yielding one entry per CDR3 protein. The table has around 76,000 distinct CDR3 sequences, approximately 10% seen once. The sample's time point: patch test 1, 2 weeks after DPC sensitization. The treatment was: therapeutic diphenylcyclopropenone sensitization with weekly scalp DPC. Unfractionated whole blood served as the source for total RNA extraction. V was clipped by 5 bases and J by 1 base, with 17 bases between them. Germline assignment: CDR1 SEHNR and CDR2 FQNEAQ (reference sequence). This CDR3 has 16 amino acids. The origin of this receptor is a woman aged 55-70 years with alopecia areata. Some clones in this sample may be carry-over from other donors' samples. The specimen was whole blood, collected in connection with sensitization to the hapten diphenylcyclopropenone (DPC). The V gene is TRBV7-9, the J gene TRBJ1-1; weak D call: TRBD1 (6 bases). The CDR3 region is CASSPWGVRGNTEAFF. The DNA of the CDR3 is TGTGCCAGCAGCCCCTGGGGGGTCAGGGGGAACACTGAAGCTTTCTTT.